The rows below give T cell receptor beta chains drawn from one sample of a study of OX40 agonist ivuxolimab in advanced cancers. TCRdb keeps only in-frame clones here, not all; method: immunoSEQ multiplex PCR. The sample includes 55,000 to 65,000 clones, 77% of them seen just once. The sample consisted of CD4+ or CD8+ T cells sorted from blood, taken in a trial of the OX40 agonist ivuxolimab. The receptors originated from an adult with an advanced solid tumor such as melanoma, head and neck, liver or kidney cancer. CDR3s include the opening cysteine and the closing phenylalanine or tryptophan. The D gene is left open where the match is weak. Expanded clones are given a class, and other clones once, few, many or no size at all.

V	J	D	size	DNA	CDR3
TRBV30	TRBJ1-2	NA	medium-sized	TGTGCCTGGAGTGGTGGGAACTTGAACTATGGCTACACCTTC	CAWSGGNLNYGYTF
TRBV13	TRBJ2-1	NA	NA	TGTGCCAGCAGCATCTACAGGGAGCAGTTCTTC	CASSIYREQFF
TRBV7-6	TRBJ2-1	NA	NA	TGTGCCAGCAGCTTAGCGGTGGCGGTTTCCTACAATGAGCAGTTCTTC	CASSLAVAVSYNEQFF
TRBV18	TRBJ2-1	TRBD2	NA	TGTGCCAGCTCACCAGGCGGGAGTAAACGCAATGAGCAGTTCTTC	CASSPGGSKRNEQFF
TRBV11-3	TRBJ1-1	TRBD1	NA	TGTGCCAGCAGCTCGACAGGGGGCTTAACTGAAGCTTTCTTT	CASSSTGGLTEAFF
TRBV5-1	TRBJ1-4	NA	NA	TGCGCCAGCAGCTTGGAGGCGCCCGGGGGAAAACTGTTTTTT	CASSLEAPGGKLFF
TRBV27	TRBJ2-1	TRBD2	NA	TGTGCCAGCAGTTTGGTTGGAGCGGGGGGGGACCGTAATGAGCAGTTCTTC	CASSLVGAGGDRNEQFF
TRBV6-5	TRBJ1-5	NA	NA	TGTGCCAGCAGTTACTGGGTTAGGGGCAATCAGCCCCAGCATTTT	CASSYWVRGNQPQHF
TRBV7-2	TRBJ1-5	NA	NA	TGTGCCAGCAGTCCTGACACAATCTATCAGCCCCAGCATTTT	CASSPDTIYQPQHF
TRBV6-1	TRBJ2-3	NA	NA	TGTGCCAGCTCGAAGGGAAGGAGTACGCAGTATTTT	CASSKGRSTQYF
TRBV18	TRBJ2-7	NA	few	TGTGCCAGCTCACCTTTGGCAGGGGTCGAGCAGTACTTC	CASSPLAGVEQYF
TRBV11-2	TRBJ2-3	TRBD2	NA	TGTGCCAGCAGCTTTCTGCGGGGGGGCGGCGATACGCAGTATTTT	CASSFLRGGGDTQYF
TRBV7-9	TRBJ1-5	NA	NA	TGTGCCAGCAGCCTCCGGGGGGGTCAGCCCCAGCATTTT	CASSLRGGQPQHF
TRBV15	TRBJ1-5	NA	NA	TGTGCCACCAGCGGAGGCCTTAGCAATCAGCCCCAGCATTTT	CATSGGLSNQPQHF
TRBV5-1	TRBJ1-5	NA	NA	TGCGCCAGCACCGAGTCGGGCCGCAGCAATCAGCCCCAGCATTTT	CASTESGRSNQPQHF
TRBV5-1	TRBJ2-3	NA	NA	TGCGCCAGCAGCTTAAGAAGGGACGGTGGGGCAGATACGCAGTATTTT	CASSLRRDGGADTQYF
TRBV19	TRBJ1-1	NA	NA	TGTGCCAGTAGTATTCAGACACACGAGTCTGAAGCTTTCTTT	CASSIQTHESEAFF
TRBV5-4	TRBJ2-5	NA	NA	TGTGCCAGCAGCTTGTCCAGCGGGCTTCAAGAGACCCAGTACTTC	CASSLSSGLQETQYF
TRBV14	TRBJ1-1	NA	NA	TGTGCCAGCAGCCAACGGGGGGAGAGCGCTGAAGCTTTCTTT	CASSQRGESAEAFF
TRBV27	TRBJ2-7	NA	few	TGTGCCAGCAGTTTCTCAAAGAGAGGGAGTATTTCCTACGAGCAGTACTTC	CASSFSKRGSISYEQYF
TRBV28	TRBJ2-1	TRBD2	NA	TGTGCCAGCAGCTTCACTAGCGGGAGTAACAATGAGCAGTTCTTC	CASSFTSGSNNEQFF
TRBV28	TRBJ1-1	NA	few	TGTGCCAGTACCCTGGGACACCGGAACACTGAAGCTTTCTTT	CASTLGHRNTEAFF
TRBV5-6	TRBJ1-2	TRBD1	NA	TGTGCCAGCAGCTTGCCTCCGGGACAGGCTAACTATGGCTACACCTTC	CASSLPPGQANYGYTF
TRBV19	TRBJ1-1	NA	NA	TGTGCCAGTAGCGCCGACAGGAACACTGAAGCTTTCTTT	CASSADRNTEAFF